These 16 T cell receptor beta chains originate from one sample sequenced in a study of T cells in Graves' hyperthyroidism and ophthalmopathy. RNA transcripts were the template for amplifying TCR beta CDR3 regions. TCR CDR3 underwent first-round RT-PCR with the HTBI primer set. In TCRdb, the multiplex PCR reads were re-called with MiXCR into one record per CDR3 protein. The profile shows about 500,000 distinct CDR3 sequences, more than 15% of them singletons. The source material was blood. These receptors originate from a woman in her 30s with Graves' ophthalmopathy.

The chain links TRBV20-1 to TRBJ2-7, with D hard to call. CDR3 size: 16 residues. The germline gives CDR1 DFQATT, CDR2 SNEGSKA (reference sequence). Trimming took off 3 bases at V and 3 bases at J, with 21 bases between the two ends. This CDR3 is CSASWVASRKNYEQYF. In DNA, the CDR3 is TGCAGTGCTAGTTGGGTGGCGAGCAGAAAAAACTACGAGCAGTACTTC.

The chain has TRBV27 and TRBJ2-1; D call uncertain. The CDR3 is made up of 13 amino acids. Deletions cut 0 bases from V and 7 bases from J, with 7 bases between. The germline CDR1 and CDR2 sequences are MNHEY and SMNVEV (reference sequence). This CDR3 reads CASSLSLGNEQFF. CDR3 in DNA: TGTGCCAGCAGTTTATCGCTCGGGAATGAGCAGTTCTTC.

There are a few counts of this clonotype. The V call is TRBV20-1, the J call TRBJ2-5; no clear D. In germline, CDR1 is DFQATT, CDR2 SNEGSKA (reference sequence). CDR3 length: 12 amino acids. V was cut by 6 bases and J by 0 bases, with 8 bases left in between. The CDR3 spells CSAARDQETQYF. The DNA of the CDR3 is TGCAGTGCCGCCCGGGACCAAGAGACCCAGTACTTC.

This clonotype appeared once. This may be a read error, as it is one base from a much larger clone. This chain connects TRBV28 to TRBJ1-1; D is undetermined. The CDR3 sequence is 14 residues long. The V gene lost 10 bases and the J gene lost 1 base, with 16 bases spanning the gap. In germline, CDR1 is MDHEN, CDR2 SYDVKM. CDR3 in amino acids: CAIKEQSQNTEAFF. CDR3 in DNA: TGTGCCATCAAGGAACAGTCCCAGAACACTGAAGCTTTCTTT.

The rearrangement links TRBV27 to TRBJ1-1; the match to TRBD1 covers 7 bases. The CDR3 consists of 15 residues. The trim removed 1 base at V and 1 base at J, leaving 3 bases unmatched. Germline CDR1 is MNHEY and CDR2 is SMNVEV (reference sequence). CDR3 sequence: CASSLFQGENTEAFF. The CDR3 DNA follows: TGTGCCAGCAGTTTATTCCAGGGGGAGAACACTGAAGCTTTCTTT.

Ten or more counts support this clonotype. The V and J genes are TRBV12-3 or TRBV12-4 and TRBJ2-7; D is unclear. The germline V and J ends were trimmed by 7 bases and 0 bases, with 19 bases remaining between them. The CDR3 length is 16 residues. The CDR3 here is CASTLSVGKSSYEQYF. The CDR3 DNA follows: TGTGCCAGCACCCTGAGTGTGGGGAAGAGCTCCTACGAGCAGTACTTC.

This clonotype was observed many times. The chain combines TRBV3-1 with TRBJ1-4; D gene unclear. Deletions cut 1 base from V and 4 bases from J, with 10 bases between. The germline CDR1 and CDR2 sequences are LGHDT and YNNKEL (reference sequence). The CDR3 is made up of 15 amino acids. DNA of the CDR3: TGTGCCAGCAGCCAAGCGCAGGCTCGTAATGAAAAACTGTTTTTT. Protein: CASSQAQARNEKLFF.

This clonotype was picked up many times. The genes are TRBV2 and TRBJ2-5; TRBD1 aligns across 9 bases. The CDR3 has 14 amino acids. Looked up from germline, CDR1 is SNHLY and CDR2 is FYNNEI. J gave up 4 bases and V 4 bases, and 4 bases lay outside the gene matches. The CDR3 DNA follows: TGTGCCAGCAGTGCCTACAGGGGGCTAGAGACCCAGTACTTC. It yields the protein CASSAYRGLETQYF.

This clonotype was recorded a few times. The chain recombines TRBV12-3 or TRBV12-4 with TRBJ2-7, with D uncertain. The last part of the DNA fits TRBJ2-1 better; the J call may be wrong. The CDR3 length is 12 residues. CDR3 DNA sequence: TGTGCCAGCAGTTTGGTTCTGTACGAGCAGTTCTTC. It yields the protein CASSLVLYEQFF.

The chain recombines TRBV7-2 with TRBJ2-5, with TRBD2 as a possible D gene (5 bases). The CDR3 has 14 residues. V dropped 3 bases and J dropped 5 bases, with 13 bases sitting between them. Germline CDR1 reads SGHTA; CDR2 reads FQGNSA. CDR3: CASSFLATGETQYF. The CDR3 nucleotides read TGTGCCAGCAGCTTTCTAGCTACTGGGGAGACCCAGTACTTC.

J is TRBJ1-1 and V is TRBV29-1; D not certain. This CDR3 spans 14 amino acids. Germline V gives CDR1 SQVTM, CDR2 ANQGSEA. The ends were cut back, 4 bases at V and 0 bases at J, with 12 bases in the middle. The CDR3 DNA follows: TGCAGCGTTGTCTTAGGACTTATGAACACTGAAGCTTTCTTT. It codes for CSVVLGLMNTEAFF. Combining the CDR3 with reference TRBV29-1 and TRBJ1-1 gives the whole variable domain SAVISQKPSRDICQRGTSLTIQCQVDSQVTMMFWYRQQPGQSLTLIATANQGSEATYESGFVIDKFPISRPNLTFSTLTVSNMSPEDSSIYLCSVVLGLMNTEAFFGQGTRLTVV.

Many counts were recorded for this clonotype. V and J are TRBV28 and TRBJ2-7, with 10 bases identical to TRBD2. The CDR3 is 18 amino acids. Germline V gene lookup returns CDR1 MDHEN and CDR2 SYDVKM. The V gene end was trimmed by 0 bases and the J gene end by 0 bases; junction bases not matched to a gene: 8. Here the CDR3 reads CASSLWLAGEMISYEQYF. Written as DNA, the CDR3 is TGTGCCAGCAGTTTATGGCTAGCGGGAGAGATGATCTCCTACGAGCAGTACTTC.

The CDR3 nucleotides read TGTGCCACCGCAGAGCCCCTCTACGAGCAGTACTTC. Its protein product is CATAEPLYEQYF. This sequence joins TRBV28 and TRBJ2-7; D is ambiguous. CDR1 and CDR2 from the germline V gene are MDHEN and SYDVKM. The CDR3 has 12 amino acids. Trimming removed 10 bases from V and 3 bases from J, with 13 bases in between.

This clonotype was recorded many times. This rearrangement joins TRBV11-2 to TRBJ2-1, with TRBD2 identical over 14 bases. Germline V gene data show CDR1 as SGHAT and CDR2 as FQNNGV. There are 14 residues in the CDR3. Germline trimming cut 8 bases from V and 8 bases from J; bases unmatched to any gene: 5. The CDR3 sequence is CASRLTSGRDEQFF. The CDR3 bases are TGTGCCAGCCGGCTGACTAGCGGGAGGGATGAGCAGTTCTTC.

This clonotype has ten or more counts. The chain employs TRBV2 and TRBJ1-2; 10 nucleotides agree with TRBD1. This CDR3 is 14 amino acids long. Per germline, CDR1 SNHLY and CDR2 FYNNEI. The junction had 6 bases not matched to a gene; V was cut back by 5 bases and J by 6 bases. Here the CDR3 DNA reads TGTGCCAGCAGTCTTTTTGGACAGGGGGATGGCTACACCTTC. It is translated as CASSLFGQGDGYTF.

The chain combines TRBV14 with TRBJ2-2; D ambiguous. Per germline, CDR1 SGHDN and CDR2 FVKESK. V shed 5 bases and J shed 0 bases, with 13 bases lying between them. The CDR3 spans 16 residues. The CDR3 nucleotides are TGTGCCAGCAGCGATTTGCGAAGAGCGAACACCGGGGAGCTGTTTTTT. Its protein product is CASSDLRRANTGELFF. Full variable domain (remainder filled in from reference TRBV14 and TRBJ2-2): EAGVTQFPSHSVIEKGQTVTLRCDPISGHDNLYWYRRVMGKEIKFLLHFVKESKQDESGMPNNRFLAERTGGTYSTLKVQPAELEDSGVYFCASSDLRRANTGELFFGEGSRLTVL.